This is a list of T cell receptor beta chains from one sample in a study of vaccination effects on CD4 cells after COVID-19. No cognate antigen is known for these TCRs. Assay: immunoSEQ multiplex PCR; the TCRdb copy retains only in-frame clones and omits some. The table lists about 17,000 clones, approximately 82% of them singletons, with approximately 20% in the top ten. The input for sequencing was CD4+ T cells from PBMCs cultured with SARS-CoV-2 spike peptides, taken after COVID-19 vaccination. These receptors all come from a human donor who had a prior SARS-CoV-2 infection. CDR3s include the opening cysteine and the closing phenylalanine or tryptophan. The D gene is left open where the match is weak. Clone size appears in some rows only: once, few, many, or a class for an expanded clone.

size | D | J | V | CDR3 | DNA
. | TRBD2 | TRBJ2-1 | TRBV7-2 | CASSAGTSRLNEQFF | TGTGCCAGCAGCGCCGGGACTAGCCGTCTCAATGAGCAGTTCTTC
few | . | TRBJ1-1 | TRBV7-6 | CASSLAGITEAFF | TGTGCCAGCAGCTTAGCGGGCATCACTGAAGCTTTCTTT
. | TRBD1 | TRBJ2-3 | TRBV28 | CASSPLGASGGADTQYF | TGTGCCAGCAGTCCTTTAGGGGCCTCAGGGGGAGCAGATACGCAGTATTTT
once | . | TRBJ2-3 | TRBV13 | CASSLSPRDTQYF | TGTGCCAGCAGCCTTAGTCCTAGGGATACGCAGTATTTT
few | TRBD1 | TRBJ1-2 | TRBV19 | CASKKRGQGVGGYTF | TGTGCCAGTAAGAAACGGGGACAGGGAGTAGGTGGCTACACCTTC
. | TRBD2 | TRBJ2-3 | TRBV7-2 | CASSFQRLAGPSTDTQYF | TGTGCCAGCAGCTTTCAGCGACTAGCGGGACCTAGCACAGATACGCAGTATTTT
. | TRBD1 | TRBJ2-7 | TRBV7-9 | CASSLGGQGAYEQYF | TGTGCCAGCAGCTTAGGGGGACAGGGGGCCTACGAGCAGTACTTC
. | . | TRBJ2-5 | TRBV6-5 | CASRSLVGDWTQYF | TGTGCCAGCAGAAGTCTCGTAGGGGATTGGACCCAGTACTTC
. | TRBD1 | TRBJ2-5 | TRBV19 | CASSPNRDRDTQYF | TGTGCCAGTAGTCCGAACCGGGACAGGGATACCCAGTACTTC
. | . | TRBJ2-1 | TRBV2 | CASKPGGDGGVGEQFF | TGTGCCAGCAAACCGGGCGGGGACGGGGGCGTTGGTGAGCAGTTCTTC
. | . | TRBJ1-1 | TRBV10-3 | CAISERRGDTEAFF | TGTGCCATCAGTGAACGACGGGGAGACACTGAAGCTTTCTTT
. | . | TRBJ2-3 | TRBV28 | CASLLSRAPADTQYF | TGTGCCAGCCTACTCTCGCGGGCCCCGGCGGATACGCAGTATTTT
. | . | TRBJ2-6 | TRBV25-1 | CASSESPGDGANVLTF | TGTGCCAGCAGTGAATCCCCAGGGGATGGGGCCAACGTCCTGACTTTC
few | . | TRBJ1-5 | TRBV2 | CASNSEGGQPQHF | TGTGCCAGCAACTCCGAGGGGGGTCAGCCCCAGCATTTT
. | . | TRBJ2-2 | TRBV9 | CASSVRGSQTGELFF | TGTGCCAGCAGCGTGAGAGGGAGCCAAACCGGGGAGCTGTTTTTT
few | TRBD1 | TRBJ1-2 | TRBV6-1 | CASSEIQRTGEYGYTF | TGTGCCAGCAGTGAAATACAGCGGACAGGGGAATATGGCTACACCTTC